Listed here are 24 T cell receptor beta chains from one sample, sequenced in a study of identical twins. Via MiXCR, TCRdb re-called the 5' RACE reads, giving one row per CDR3 protein. The sample has roughly 1,500,000 distinct CDR3 sequences, 32% seen once. Sequencing was done on a sample of cord blood. These receptors came from a newborn girl in good health.

A few counts support this clonotype. CDR3 in DNA: TGCAGTGCTAGATTGTGGGGCAGAAGGGAATATGGCTACACCTTC. Protein sequence: CSARLWGRREYGYTF. This chain uses TRBV20-1 with TRBJ1-2, with a weak D call TRBD1 (5 bases). Deletions cut 2 bases from V and 5 bases from J, with 18 bases between. Per germline, CDR1 DFQATT and CDR2 SNEGSKA (reference sequence). This CDR3 is built from 15 residues.

As regards this clonotype: This could be a read error, since a much larger clone is one nucleotide away. V usage is TRBV9 and J usage is TRBJ1-2, with a weak D call TRBD1 (5 bases). The CDR3 has 13 residues. Germline assignment: CDR1 SGDLS and CDR2 YYNGEE. The ends were cut back, 0 bases at V and 3 bases at J, with 6 bases in the middle. The CDR3 loop is CASSVDRHYGYTF. CDR3 sequence (DNA): TGTGCCAGCAGCGTAGACAGGCACTATGGCTACACCTTC. Filled out from reference TRBV9 and TRBJ1-2, the complete variable domain reads DSGVTQTPKHLITATGQRVTLRCSPRSGDLSVYWYQQSLDQGLQFLIQYYNGEERAKGNILERFSAQQFPDLHSELNLSSLELGDSALYFCASSVDRHYGYTFGSGTRLTVV.

There are a few counts of this clonotype. The chain combines TRBV7-9 with TRBJ2-3; D ambiguous. The germline CDR1 and CDR2 sequences are SEHNR and FQNEAQ (reference sequence). This CDR3 is 13 amino acids long. V lost 3 bases, J lost 2 bases, and 6 bases lay in between. The CDR3 sequence is CASSFSFTDTQYF. Here the CDR3 DNA reads TGTGCCAGCAGCTTTAGTTTCACAGATACGCAGTATTTT.

J is TRBJ1-5 and V is TRBV20-1; 8 bases agree with TRBD1. Per germline, CDR1 DFQATT and CDR2 SNEGSKA (reference sequence). After removal of 5 bases from V and 0 bases from J, the junction contained 3 bases not matched to a gene. The CDR3 has 14 amino acids. CDR3 loop: CSASGGYSNQPQHF. Here the CDR3 DNA reads TGCAGTGCTTCAGGGGGCTATAGCAATCAGCCCCAGCATTTT.

This clonotype appeared a few times. The chain employs TRBV6-2 or TRBV6-3 and TRBJ2-7, with a weak D call TRBD2 (6 bases). The CDR3 has 14 residues. Germline V gene data show CDR1 as MNHEY and CDR2 as SVGEGT. Trimming cost V 8 bases and J 2 bases, with 16 bases left between them. CDR3 in DNA: TGTGCCAGCCGAACTAGGACGGGAGCCTACGAGCAGTACTTC. It specifies CASRTRTGAYEQYF.

V and J are TRBV20-1 and TRBJ2-5, with TRBD2 matching 7 bases. CDR1 DFQATT and CDR2 SNEGSKA come from the germline V gene (reference sequence). With 1 base clipped from V and 1 base from J, the junction kept 6 bases outside the gene matches. This CDR3 is 15 amino acids long. CDR3 amino acids: CSARVPSGVQETQYF. For the CDR3, the DNA is TGCAGTGCTAGAGTCCCTAGCGGAGTCCAAGAGACCCAGTACTTC.

This chain uses TRBV28 with TRBJ2-1; TRBD2 matches 11 bases. This CDR3 spans 15 amino acids. V gave up 7 bases and J gave up 3 bases; unmatched junction bases: 5. Germline V gene data show CDR1 as MDHEN and CDR2 as SYDVKM. The chain's CDR3 is CASTEGLAVYNEQFF. The DNA of the CDR3 is TGTGCCAGCACCGAGGGACTAGCGGTCTACAATGAGCAGTTCTTC.

This clonotype was detected a few times. The chain carries TRBV15 and TRBJ2-6, with 9 bases identical to TRBD1. Germline V gives CDR1 LNHNV, CDR2 YYDKDF (reference sequence). The CDR3 consists of 16 residues. V dropped 6 bases and J dropped 0; count of bases not matched to a gene: 3. The CDR3 loop is CATRGTGSSGANVLTF. In DNA, the CDR3 is TGTGCCACCAGAGGGACAGGGAGCTCTGGGGCCAACGTCCTGACTTTC.

The V gene is TRBV15, the J gene TRBJ2-4; D possibly uses TRBD1 or TRBD2 (6 bases each). CDR3 length: 15 amino acids. The V and J ends lost 0 bases and 13 bases respectively, with 19 bases between them. Germline V CDR1 and CDR2: LNHNV, YYDKDF (reference sequence). The CDR3 DNA reads TGTGCCACCAGCAGAGAAGGGGGGCCCTACAATGAGCAGTACTTC. It encodes CATSREGGPYNEQYF.

This clonotype was counted a few times. The genes are TRBV30 and TRBJ2-7, with D uncertain. V lost 6 bases, J lost 3 bases, and 15 bases lay in between. The CDR3 is 13 amino acids. CDR1 and CDR2 (germline): GTSNPN, SVGIG (reference sequence). The CDR3 region has the DNA TGTGCCTGCCGGGCCCCCTCCTTCTACGAGCAGTACTTC. It translates to CACRAPSFYEQYF. Looking up the rest from reference TRBV30 and TRBJ2-7 gives the full variable domain: SQTIHQWPATLVQPVGSPLSLECTVEGTSNPNLYWYRQAAGRGLQLLFYSVGIGQISSEVPQNLSASRPQDRQFILSSKKLLLSDSGFYLCACRAPSFYEQYFGPGTRLTVT.

This chain connects TRBV12-3 or TRBV12-4 to TRBJ1-4; D is undetermined. The CDR3 is 15 amino acids. V dropped 8 bases and J dropped 8 bases, with 21 bases sitting between them. CDR3 region: CASSTGRAPEEKLFF. For the CDR3, the DNA is TGTGCCAGCTCCACCGGCCGAGCCCCGGAGGAAAAACTGTTTTTT.

The chain joins TRBV10-3 to TRBJ2-7; a possible D gene is TRBD1 (5 bases). V gave up 8 bases and J gave up 3 bases, with 11 bases separating them. The CDR3 sequence is 12 residues long. The germline CDR1 and CDR2 sequences are ENHRY and SYGVKD. The CDR3 region is CAIAGQNYEQYF. In nucleotides, the CDR3 is TGTGCCATCGCCGGACAAAACTACGAGCAGTACTTC.

This clonotype has at least ten counts. The V call is TRBV29-1, the J call TRBJ2-7, with 7 bases that match TRBD2. Germline V gene lookup returns CDR1 SQVTM and CDR2 ANQGSEA. Trimming at V came to 6 bases and at J to 2 bases, leaving 7 bases not matched to a gene. This CDR3 spans 13 amino acids. The CDR3 region is CSVTSGTTYEQYF. For the CDR3, the DNA is TGCAGCGTGACAAGCGGGACCACCTACGAGCAGTACTTC.

Only a few counts were recorded for this clonotype. The CDR3 loop reads CASSPHTADTIYF. The DNA for the CDR3 is TGCGCCAGCAGCCCCCATACGGCGGACACCATATATTTT. The J gene is TRBJ1-3, the V gene TRBV5-1; D remains unclear. CDR3 length: 13 amino acids. Germline CDR1 is SGHRS and CDR2 is YFSETQ. V lost 4 bases and J lost 8, with 13 bases in between. The variable domain in full, with the rest retrieved from reference TRBV5-1 and TRBJ1-3, is KAGVTQTPRYLIKTRGQQVTLSCSPISGHRSVSWYQQTPGQGLQFLFEYFSETQRNKGNFPGRFSGRQFSNSRSEMNVSTLELGDSALYLCASSPHTADTIYFGEGSWLTVV.

V is TRBV20-1 and J is TRBJ2-3, with D unresolved. CDR1 is DFQATT and CDR2 is SNEGSKA in the germline V gene (reference sequence). V dropped 7 bases and J dropped 2 bases, with 19 bases sitting between them. This CDR3 has 15 amino acids. The DNA of the CDR3 is TGCAGTGTTAACGACTGGACGACTGACACAGATACGCAGTATTTT. Protein sequence: CSVNDWTTDTDTQYF.

This rearrangement joins TRBV12-3 or TRBV12-4 to TRBJ2-3; 8 bases agree with TRBD2. There are 18 residues in the CDR3. J gave up 0 bases and V 6 bases, and 14 bases lay outside the gene matches. The CDR3 is CASRTSAQIIISTDTQYF. CDR3 DNA sequence: TGTGCCAGCAGGACTAGCGCCCAAATCATTATTAGCACAGATACGCAGTATTTT.

This clonotype has a single count. The J gene is TRBJ2-3, the V gene TRBV5-1, with 9 nucleotides matching TRBD2. V dropped 2 bases and J dropped 5; count of bases not matched to a gene: 12. CDR3 length equals 17 residues. Germline loops: CDR1 SGHRS, CDR2 YFSETQ. The CDR3 here is CASSFRPGGGAEDTQYF. The CDR3 DNA reads as TGCGCCAGCAGCTTCCGACCCGGCGGGGGGGCTGAAGATACGCAGTATTTT.

The chain employs TRBV24-1 and TRBJ2-1; 7 positions agree with TRBD2. The CDR3 sequence is 14 residues long. V gave up 4 bases and J gave up 3 bases; unmatched junction bases: 2. Germline V gene lookup returns CDR1 KGHDR and CDR2 SFDVKD. The chain's CDR3 is CATSEGGVYNEQFF. In DNA form, the CDR3 reads TGTGCCACCAGTGAGGGGGGGGTCTACAATGAGCAGTTCTTC.

The chain couples TRBV10-3 to TRBJ1-2; a possible D gene is TRBD1 (5 bases). There are 14 residues in the CDR3. The germline V gene has CDR1 ENHRY and CDR2 SYGVKD. V was cut by 6 bases and J by 5 bases, with 16 bases left in between. CDR3 sequence: CAISPEQGLYGYTF. The CDR3 nucleotides read TGTGCCATCAGCCCTGAGCAGGGACTTTATGGCTACACCTTC.

The chain joins TRBV3-1 to TRBJ2-7; D is possibly TRBD1 (5 bases). The CDR3 consists of 14 residues. With 4 bases removed from V and 3 bases from J, the gap between germline ends came to 13 bases. Germline CDR1 LGHDT, CDR2 YNNKEL (reference sequence). This CDR3 is CASSLRWGLYEQYF. CDR3 in DNA: TGTGCCAGCAGCCTGCGGTGGGGCCTCTACGAGCAGTACTTC.

The rearrangement joins TRBV20-1 to TRBJ1-2; no reliable D call. The V and J ends lost 6 bases and 5 bases respectively, with 13 bases between them. The V gene's germline CDR1 is DFQATT and CDR2 SNEGSKA (reference sequence). CDR3 size: 12 residues. The CDR3 nucleotides read TGCAGTGCCGTAGATGGGGTGTATGGCTACACCTTC. It translates to CSAVDGVYGYTF.

This clonotype was seen only a few times. The rearrangement links TRBV7-2 to TRBJ2-7; D is unresolved. V was cut by 1 base and J by 4 bases, with 8 bases left in between. This CDR3 has 13 amino acids. Germline lookup yields CDR1 SGHTA and CDR2 FQGNSA. CDR3 sequence: CASSLVKPYEQYF. DNA for the CDR3: TGTGCCAGCAGCTTAGTGAAACCTTACGAGCAGTACTTC.

In its sample, this clonotype was seen once. The J gene is TRBJ2-7, the V gene TRBV4-2; TRBD2 matches 13 bases. This CDR3 contains 16 residues. The V segment lost 4 bases and the J segment 0 bases; nucleotides outside the gene matches: 3. Germline lookup yields CDR1 LGHNA and CDR2 YNFKEQ. The CDR3 nucleotides are TGTGCCAGCAGCCGCGGACTAGCGGGAGTCTCCTACGAGCAGTACTTC. This translates into CASSRGLAGVSYEQYF.

This clonotype was seen a handful of times. The genes are TRBV2 and TRBJ2-5; 9 bases agree with TRBD2. Per the germline V gene, CDR1 is SNHLY and CDR2 is FYNNEI. Unmatched junction bases numbered 11, after V lost 7 bases and J lost 5 bases. CDR3 size: 15 residues. CDR3 bases: TGTGCCAGCACCAGTATAGCGGGGGTAAGGGAGACCCAGTACTTC. This encodes CASTSIAGVRETQYF.